One sample yielded the 6 T cell receptor beta chains listed below, sequenced in a study of T cell repertoires in cytomegalovirus infection. TCRdb passed the reads through MiXCR, listing each CDR3 protein once. The profile shows approximately 500,000 distinct CDR3 sequences, approximately 10% of them singletons. The sample taken for sequencing was PBMCs. All receptors come from a human donor in good health (CMV status not recorded). Some clones in this sample may be carry-over from other donors' samples.

In this sample, this clonotype turned up many times. This chain uses TRBV20-1 with TRBJ2-1, with D tentatively TRBD1 (6 bases). Germline CDR1 is DFQATT and CDR2 is SNEGSKA (reference sequence). The CDR3 extends over 14 amino acids. The ends were cut back, 5 bases at V and 5 bases at J, with 16 bases in the middle. CDR3 in amino acids: CSASAGTFNNEQFF. In DNA, the CDR3 is TGCAGTGCTTCAGCCGGGACATTCAACAATGAGCAGTTCTTC.

This clonotype was counted a few times. The genes are TRBV29-1 and TRBJ2-2; 9 bases agree with TRBD1. CDR1 is SQVTM and CDR2 is ANQGSEA in the germline V gene. V shed 0 bases and J 6 bases; nucleotides not matched to a gene: 5. The CDR3 length is 15 residues. CDR3 protein: CSVEDRDRDPGELFF. CDR3 DNA sequence: TGCAGCGTTGAAGACCGGGACAGGGATCCCGGGGAGCTGTTTTTT.

This clonotype was seen at least ten times. This chain joins TRBV6-1 and TRBJ1-1; D unclear. Germline assignment: CDR1 MNHNS and CDR2 SASEGT. The CDR3 has 12 amino acids. V was pared by 10 bases and J by 0 bases, with 9 bases between. The CDR3 loop reads CAISTVNTEAFF. The CDR3 DNA reads TGTGCCATCTCCACGGTGAACACTGAAGCTTTCTTT.

The chain links TRBV3-1 to TRBJ2-1, with 9 nucleotides matching TRBD2. Germline loops: CDR1 LGHDT, CDR2 YNNKEL (reference sequence). Trimming cost V 8 bases and J 4 bases; bases outside gene matches: 12. CDR3 length: 16 amino acids. The CDR3 here is CASRQAGGFQYNEQFF. The CDR3 DNA sequence: TGTGCCAGCCGTCAGGCGGGAGGGTTCCAGTACAATGAGCAGTTCTTC.

The chain joins TRBV7-9 to TRBJ1-1; no clear D. Trimming shortened V by 3 bases and J by 7 bases, and 15 bases separated the two germline ends. Germline V gene sequence: CDR1 SEHNR, CDR2 FQNEAQ (reference sequence). The CDR3 covers 14 residues. CDR3 sequence reads: CASSFLNNGVEAFF. CDR3 nucleotides: TGTGCCAGCAGCTTTCTGAACAATGGGGTTGAAGCTTTCTTT.

The J gene is TRBJ2-1, the V gene TRBV30, with 7 bases identical to TRBD2. CDR1 and CDR2 from the germline V gene are GTSNPN and SVGIG (reference sequence). V lost 0 bases to trimming and J lost 3 bases; unmatched junction nucleotides: 2. The CDR3 sequence is 14 residues long. The CDR3 DNA reads TGTGCCTGGAGTGTCAGCGGGGACTACAATGAGCAGTTCTTC. Translation gives CAWSVSGDYNEQFF.